The rows below give T cell receptor beta chains drawn from one sample of a study of blood T cells in healthy people across ages. Using its own MiXCR run on the 5' RACE reads, TCRdb lists one record per CDR3 protein. The data show approximately 580,000 distinct CDR3 sequences, 24% seen once. Another study also made use of these data, one on T cells of mothers and their children.

Sequenced: blood. The receptors here all came from a boy aged 10-17 years in good health. Both conserved end residues are part of each CDR3. The D gene is left open where the match is weak. Expanded clones are given a class, and other clones once, few, many or no size at all.

CASSYSEGRAFF	TGTGCCAGCAGTTACTCGGAGGGGAGAGCTTTCTTT	few	TRBV6-6	TRBJ1-1	-
CAWTEYTDTQYF	TGTGCCTGGACGGAGTACACAGATACGCAGTATTTT	-	TRBV30	TRBJ2-3	-
CASTGGGGDYGYTF	TGTGCCAGCACGGGTGGGGGAGGGGACTATGGCTACACCTTC	-	TRBV9	TRBJ1-2	-
CASSYQGSHTGELFF	TGTGCCAGCAGTTACCAGGGGTCGCACACCGGGGAGCTGTTTTTT	-	TRBV27	TRBJ2-2	-
CASSLGRVATNEKLFF	TGTGCCAGCAGCTTGGGCAGGGTCGCAACTAATGAAAAACTGTTTTTT	-	TRBV13	TRBJ1-4	-
CASTLTVSHEQYF	TGTGCCAGTACCCTGACAGTCTCCCACGAGCAGTACTTC	-	TRBV19	TRBJ2-7	-
CASSFNSQGAPLETQYF	TGTGCCAGCAGCTTTAACTCGCAGGGGGCCCCGTTGGAGACCCAGTACTTC	few	TRBV7-3	TRBJ2-5	TRBD1
CASSWTSTGNTEAFF	TGTGCCAGCAGCTGGACGAGCACAGGGAACACTGAAGCTTTCTTT	few	TRBV5-6	TRBJ1-1	-
CSARDQETGQTFYDSPLHF	TGCAGTGCTAGAGATCAAGAGACAGGTCAAACTTTTTATGATTCACCCCTCCACTTT	-	TRBV20-1	TRBJ1-6	-
CASNPDRGTYNEQFF	TGTGCCAGTAACCCGGACAGGGGCACCTACAATGAGCAGTTCTTC	many	TRBV19	TRBJ2-1	TRBD1
CASSQDKAETQYF	TGCGCCAGCAGCCAAGACAAGGCAGAGACCCAGTACTTC	-	TRBV4-1	TRBJ2-5	-
CASRRPGQGGGYTF	TGCGCCAGCCGAAGACCGGGACAGGGAGGTGGCTACACCTTC	few	TRBV4-1	TRBJ1-2	TRBD1
CATSRDSKQFF	TGTGCCACCAGCAGAGACTCCAAGCAGTTCTTC	few	TRBV15	TRBJ2-1	-
CASSPGQASSYNSPLHF	TGTGCCAGCAGTCCGGGACAGGCTAGCTCCTATAATTCACCCCTCCACTTT	-	TRBV27	TRBJ1-6	TRBD1
CASSEMGSGANVLTF	TGTGCCAGCAGTGAAATGGGGTCTGGGGCCAACGTCCTGACTTTC	few	TRBV25-1	TRBJ2-6	-
CASRSRDSFYGYTF	TGTGCCAGCAGATCCCGGGACAGCTTCTATGGCTACACCTTC	few	TRBV6-1	TRBJ1-2	TRBD1
CASSLFRQSSRTSAFF	TGTGCCAGCAGTTTATTTCGGCAAAGCAGCCGGACGAGTGCTTTCTTT	few	TRBV28	TRBJ1-1	-
CASSLRVRAASGASTDTQYF	TGTGCCAGCAGCTTACGGGTTCGGGCCGCTAGCGGGGCCAGCACAGATACGCAGTATTTT	few	TRBV7-8	TRBJ2-3	TRBD2
CASSVVGRAKNIQYF	TGTGCCAGCAGCGTAGTAGGGCGGGCCAAAAACATTCAGTACTTC	-	TRBV9	TRBJ2-4	-
CASSQVPSGGTQYF	TGTGCCAGCAGCCAAGTTCCCAGCGGGGGTACCCAGTACTTC	few	TRBV3-1	TRBJ2-5	TRBD2
CSARDPKSTEYTGELFF	TGCAGTGCTAGAGACCCCAAGAGCACAGAGTACACCGGGGAGCTGTTTTTT	-	TRBV20-1	TRBJ2-2	-
CASSPDQLRGQGKNIQYF	TGTGCCAGCAGCCCAGATCAGCTTCGTGGACAGGGCAAAAACATTCAGTACTTC	-	TRBV9	TRBJ2-4	TRBD1
CASETPTATSAETQYF	TGTGCCAGCGAGACGCCTACCGCGACCTCGGCAGAGACCCAGTACTTC	few	TRBV2	TRBJ2-5	-
CASSLTPGGEQYF	TGTGCCAGCAGTTTAACCCCTGGGGGAGAGCAGTACTTC	-	TRBV12-3/TRBV12-4	TRBJ2-7	-
CSVVGGQETRYF	TGCAGCGTTGTAGGGGGCCAAGAGACCCGGTACTTC	few	TRBV29-1	TRBJ2-5	TRBD1
CASSPGGTGTETQYF	TGTGCCAGCAGCCCAGGGGGAACAGGGACCGAGACCCAGTACTTC	-	TRBV3-1	TRBJ2-5	TRBD1
CASSKEGLNEQFF	TGTGCCAGCAGCAAGGAGGGTCTCAATGAGCAGTTCTTC	-	TRBV21-1	TRBJ2-1	-
CASSSRALRRETQYF	TGTGCCAGCAGTTCCCGGGCCCTACGGCGGGAGACCCAGTACTTC	few	TRBV12-3/TRBV12-4	TRBJ2-5	-
CSVPVGQGASGYTF	TGCAGCGTTCCTGTGGGACAGGGGGCGTCTGGCTACACCTTC	many	TRBV29-1	TRBJ1-2	TRBD1
CASSIRLAGGPETQYF	TGCGCCAGCAGCATTCGACTAGCGGGAGGGCCAGAGACCCAGTACTTC	few	TRBV5-1	TRBJ2-5	TRBD2
CASSQDSTSGSNEQFF	TGCGCCAGCAGCCAAGATTCGACTAGCGGGTCTAATGAGCAGTTCTTC	few	TRBV4-3	TRBJ2-1	TRBD2
CATGGSGGSYEQYF	TGTGCCACCGGCGGGAGTGGAGGCTCCTACGAGCAGTACTTC	-	TRBV15	TRBJ2-7	TRBD2
CSARSQREGIYNEQFF	TGCAGTGCTAGAAGCCAGCGGGAGGGAATCTACAATGAGCAGTTCTTC	-	TRBV20-1	TRBJ2-1	TRBD2
CASSKAGGLAGDHEQFF	TGTGCCAGCAGCAAAGCCGGAGGACTAGCGGGAGACCATGAGCAGTTCTTC	-	TRBV21-1	TRBJ2-1	-
CSAQLAGAFHEQYF	TGCAGTGCCCAACTAGCGGGAGCTTTCCACGAGCAGTACTTC	few	TRBV20-1	TRBJ2-7	TRBD2
CASSLGLLTEAFF	TGTGCCAGCAGCTTAGGGCTCCTCACTGAAGCTTTCTTT	few	TRBV7-8	TRBJ1-1	-
CASSSPPRDRDYEQYF	TGTGCCAGCAGCTCTCCCCCCCGGGACAGGGATTACGAGCAGTACTTC	-	TRBV7-8	TRBJ2-7	TRBD1
CASSTGGSTNEKLFF	TGCGCCAGCAGTACGGGGGGCTCAACTAATGAAAAACTGTTTTTT	-	TRBV5-1	TRBJ1-4	-
CASSQDDASSYNEQFF	TGTGCCAGCAGCCAAGATGACGCAAGCTCCTACAATGAGCAGTTCTTC	-	TRBV4-2	TRBJ2-1	-
CASSPAGGGLYEQYF	TGCGCCAGCAGCCCAGCGGGCGGGGGTTTATACGAGCAGTACTTC	-	TRBV4-1	TRBJ2-7	TRBD2
CASSGPGRGDSEKLFF	TGTGCCAGCAGCGGCCCCGGCAGGGGGGATAGTGAAAAACTGTTTTTT	many	TRBV7-2	TRBJ1-4	TRBD1
CASSRGRNSPLHF	TGTGCCAGCAGCCGCGGACGAAATTCACCCCTCCACTTT	few	TRBV14	TRBJ1-6	-